This TCR beta chain is from a study of monozygotic twins with cystic fibrosis. Study findings and constraints: J usage was most co-twin-similar in 8 of 16 pairs, V in 13. Monozygotic CF twins shared more identical nucleotide clonotypes than unrelated patients.

This clone was picked up a small number of times. Its target is unknown. The protocol was immunoSEQ multiplex PCR, while the TCRdb copy is restricted to in-frame clones and leaves out a portion. The profile shows about 35,000 clones, under 70% of them singletons. The source material was blood. The source of this sequence is a girl aged 5 to 17 with cystic fibrosis.

The CDR3 nucleotides are TGTGCCAGTAGTACCTACAGGGTTGAGGAAAAACTGTTTTTT. Protein product: CASSTYRVEEKLFF. The genes are TRBV19 and TRBJ1-4; possibly TRBD1 for D (6 bases). CDR1 is LNHDA and CDR2 is SQIVND in the germline V gene (reference sequence). The ends were cut back, 4 bases at V and 8 bases at J, with 14 bases in the middle. The CDR3 totals 14 residues.